This TCR beta chain was recovered during a study of Ad26.COV2.S vaccination and SARS-CoV-2 variants. Study background: Ad26.COV2.S was injected intramuscularly once or twice, 56 days apart. Regarding the study as a whole: Non-spike TCR breadth showed similarity between vaccine and placebo recipients.

Treatment indicated: roughly 19 received Ad26.COV2.S at low or high dose, single or two shots; about 5 received placebo; per-sample allocation not given. Sampling was done on day 63 after the first vaccine or placebo injection. Concerning this clone itself: What it binds is unknown.

Trimming cost V 6 bases and J 4 bases; bases outside gene matches: 5. There are 14 residues in the CDR3. Germline V gene sequence: CDR1 MDHEN, CDR2 SYDVKM. The data were produced by immunoSEQ multiplex PCR, yet TCRdb's version contains in-frame clones alone and is incomplete. Seen here are 450,000 to 550,000 clones, roughly 87% observed once, and the top ten hold approximately 2.5%. Here the sequenced sample was peripheral blood, taken in a trial of Ad26.COV2.S vaccine versus placebo. The chain joins TRBV28 to TRBJ2-2, with 7 bases identical to TRBD1. This receptor was obtained from a person aged 18 to 59 who received the Ad26.COV2.S COVID-19 vaccine or a placebo. The CDR3, as DNA: TGTGCCAGCAGCCACGGGACAGCCACCGGGGAGCTGTTTTTT. Residues: CASSHGTATGELFF.